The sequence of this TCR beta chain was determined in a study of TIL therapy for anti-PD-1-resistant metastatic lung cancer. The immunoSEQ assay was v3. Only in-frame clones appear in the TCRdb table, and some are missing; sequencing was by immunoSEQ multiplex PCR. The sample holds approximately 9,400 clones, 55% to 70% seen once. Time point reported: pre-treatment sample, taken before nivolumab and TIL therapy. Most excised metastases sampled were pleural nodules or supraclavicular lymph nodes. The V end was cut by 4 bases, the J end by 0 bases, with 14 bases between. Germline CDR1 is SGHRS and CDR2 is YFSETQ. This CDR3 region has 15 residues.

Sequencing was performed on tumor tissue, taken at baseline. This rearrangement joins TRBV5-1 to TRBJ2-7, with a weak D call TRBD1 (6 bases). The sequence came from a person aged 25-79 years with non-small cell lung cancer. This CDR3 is CASSHRDTASYEQYF. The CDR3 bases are TGCGCCAGCAGCCACCGGGACACCGCCTCCTACGAGCAGTACTTC.